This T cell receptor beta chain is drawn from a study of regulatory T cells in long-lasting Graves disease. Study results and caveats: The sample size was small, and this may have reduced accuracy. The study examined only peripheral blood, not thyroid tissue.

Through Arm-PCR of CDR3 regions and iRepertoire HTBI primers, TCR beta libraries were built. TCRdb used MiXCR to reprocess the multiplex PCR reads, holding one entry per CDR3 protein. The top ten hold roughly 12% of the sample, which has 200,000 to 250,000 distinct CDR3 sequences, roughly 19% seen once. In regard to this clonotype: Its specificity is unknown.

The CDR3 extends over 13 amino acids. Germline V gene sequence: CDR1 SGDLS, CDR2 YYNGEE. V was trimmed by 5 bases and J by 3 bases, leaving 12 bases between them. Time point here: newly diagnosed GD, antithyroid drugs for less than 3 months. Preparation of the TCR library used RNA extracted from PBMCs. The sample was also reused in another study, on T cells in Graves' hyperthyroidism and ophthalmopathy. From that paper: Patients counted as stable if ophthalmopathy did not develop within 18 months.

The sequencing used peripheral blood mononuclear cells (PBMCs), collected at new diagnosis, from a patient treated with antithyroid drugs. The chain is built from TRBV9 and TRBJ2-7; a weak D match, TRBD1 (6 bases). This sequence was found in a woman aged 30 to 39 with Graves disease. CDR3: CASSPRGGYEQYF. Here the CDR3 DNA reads TGTGCCAGCAGTCCCCGAGGGGGCTACGAGCAGTACTTC.